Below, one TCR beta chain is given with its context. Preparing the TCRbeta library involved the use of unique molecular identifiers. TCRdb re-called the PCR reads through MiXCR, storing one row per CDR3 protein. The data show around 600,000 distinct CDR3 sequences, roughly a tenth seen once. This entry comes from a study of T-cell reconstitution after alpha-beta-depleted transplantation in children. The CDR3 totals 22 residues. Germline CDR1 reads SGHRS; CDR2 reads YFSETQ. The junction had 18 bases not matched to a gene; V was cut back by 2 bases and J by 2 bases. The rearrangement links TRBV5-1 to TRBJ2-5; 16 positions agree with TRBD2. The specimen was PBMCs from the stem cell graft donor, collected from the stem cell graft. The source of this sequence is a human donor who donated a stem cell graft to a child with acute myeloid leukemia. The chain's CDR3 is CASSLTPGTSGRANQGQETQYF. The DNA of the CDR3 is TGCGCCAGCAGCTTAACCCCCGGGACTAGCGGGAGGGCAAACCAAGGGCAAGAGACCCAGTACTTC.